Listed below are T cell receptor beta chains from one sample, sequenced in a study of T cell changes during pregnancy in multiple sclerosis. The table came from immunoSEQ multiplex PCR; TCRdb's copy has only in-frame clones and leaves some out. The table lists more than 70,000 clones, 91% of them singletons. Sequenced material: peripheral blood, taken after pregnancy. The receptors come from a female donor in good health, enrolled as a control in a pregnancy study. Each CDR3 is given with its conserved first and last residue.

v_call cdr3_aa
TRBV27 CASSQGQGSNQPQHF
TRBV4-3 CASSQEGGRATEAFF
TRBV7-9 CASSFRGSDQPQHF
TRBV9 CASSSRDSYNSPLHF
TRBV6-6 CASSYYGGGYTF
TRBV28 CASSLSYSGETQYF
TRBV9 CASSVAGGLHNEQFF
TRBV27 CASSLGGRGDTEAFF
TRBV7-9 CASSYRGGNSPLHF
TRBV10-3 CAISEAEMNTEAFF
TRBV19 CASTPLGGAPNNEQFF
TRBV7-9 CASSPDWGVNTEAFF
TRBV18 CASSPPGGDNQPQHF
TRBV9 CASSAYRGQGSGNTIYF
TRBV4-2 CASSQIPGGLNEQFF
TRBV7-2 CASSLEQGNEKLFF
TRBV18 CASSPIGETQYF
TRBV5-4 CADRGFNTGELFF
TRBV2 CASRQGLADTQYF
TRBV27 CASRSGGYNEQFF
TRBV11-3 CASSLGGQGRRNRDTQYF
TRBV27 CASSLKPSLYGYTF
TRBV7-6 CASSLVVQAGELFF
TRBV11-2 CASSFEGAAITDTQYF
TRBV6-6 CASSYGGGTNEKLFF
TRBV14 CASSQGLAGLDEQFF
TRBV4-2 CASSQDKDRGFYGYTF
TRBV7-9 CASSGLGPSYEQYF
TRBV7-3 CASSLKRTSGGPDTGELFF
TRBV11-2 CASSSTGTGPRYGYTF
TRBV18 CASSPLGQGFQNIQYF
TRBV6-1 CASSEAWASYNEQFF
TRBV9 CASSVDGGRSPLHF
TRBV7-9 CASSSLGQGHQPQHF
TRBV4-3 CASSQDYTGATSYTTDTQYF